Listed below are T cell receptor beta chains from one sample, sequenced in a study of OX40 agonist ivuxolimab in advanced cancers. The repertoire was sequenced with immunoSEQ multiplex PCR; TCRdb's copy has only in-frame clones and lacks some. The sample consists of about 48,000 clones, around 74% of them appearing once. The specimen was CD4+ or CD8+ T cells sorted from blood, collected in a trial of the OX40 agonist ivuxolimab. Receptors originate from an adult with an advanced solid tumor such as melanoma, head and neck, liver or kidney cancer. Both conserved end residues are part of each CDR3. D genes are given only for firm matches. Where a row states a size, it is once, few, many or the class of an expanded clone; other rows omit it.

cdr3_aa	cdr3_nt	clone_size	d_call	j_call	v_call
CSVQEGRSGNTIYF	TGCAGCGTGCAGGAGGGGAGATCTGGAAACACCATATATTTT	NA	NA	TRBJ1-3	TRBV29-1
CASSQPTGSNQPQHF	TGCGCCAGCAGTCAACCCACAGGGAGCAATCAGCCCCAGCATTTT	NA	NA	TRBJ1-5	TRBV23-1
CASSGEGNTEAFF	TGTGCCAGCAGTGGGGAGGGGAACACTGAAGCTTTCTTT	NA	NA	TRBJ1-1	TRBV2
CASSPGAGGTDTQYF	TGTGCCAGCAGCCCAGGGGCAGGAGGCACAGATACGCAGTATTTT	NA	NA	TRBJ2-3	TRBV7-9
CASSPLAVNTGELFF	TGTGCCAGCAGCCCACTAGCGGTGAACACCGGGGAGCTGTTTTTT	NA	TRBD2	TRBJ2-2	TRBV7-2
CASSLGQSTDTQYF	TGCGCCAGCAGCTTAGGACAGAGCACAGATACGCAGTATTTT	once	NA	TRBJ2-3	TRBV5-1
CASSTGLAGGYEQYF	TGTGCCAGCAGCACCGGACTAGCGGGAGGTTACGAGCAGTACTTC	NA	TRBD2	TRBJ2-7	TRBV5-6
CASSELAVTNTGELFF	TGTGCCAGCAGTGAACTAGCGGTTACGAACACCGGGGAGCTGTTTTTT	few	TRBD2	TRBJ2-2	TRBV2
CATNTGRNEQFF	TGTGCCACCAACACAGGGCGGAATGAGCAGTTCTTC	NA	NA	TRBJ2-1	TRBV28
CASSPRTGYQPQHF	TGTGCCAGCTCACCCAGGACAGGCTATCAGCCCCAGCATTTT	NA	TRBD1	TRBJ1-5	TRBV18
CATSREDYNEQFF	TGTGCCACCAGCAGAGAGGATTACAATGAGCAGTTCTTC	NA	NA	TRBJ2-1	TRBV15
CASSLGGGSPLGHGYTF	TGTGCCAGCAGCTTGGGGGGAGGCAGTCCCCTCGGCCATGGCTACACCTTC	NA	NA	TRBJ1-2	TRBV5-5
CASSESPNRLRGRTEAFF	TGTGCCAGCAGTGAGTCCCCCAACAGGCTACGAGGCCGCACTGAAGCTTTCTTT	NA	NA	TRBJ1-1	TRBV2
CASSLQGVEKLFF	TGTGCCAGCAGTTTGCAGGGTGTGGAAAAACTGTTTTTT	NA	NA	TRBJ1-4	TRBV6-5
CASRERDFRVEQFF	TGTGCCAGTAGGGAGCGGGATTTTCGCGTTGAGCAGTTCTTC	few	TRBD2	TRBJ2-1	TRBV19
CASSATGTPTYNEQFF	TGCGCCAGCAGCGCAACCGGGACTCCCACCTACAATGAGCAGTTCTTC	NA	NA	TRBJ2-1	TRBV5-1
CASSLVARGNQPQHF	TGTGCCAGTAGTCTTGTCGCCAGGGGTAATCAGCCCCAGCATTTT	few	NA	TRBJ1-5	TRBV19
CASSRRLAAGELFF	TGCGCCAGCAGCCGAAGACTAGCCGCCGGGGAGCTGTTTTTT	NA	TRBD2	TRBJ2-2	TRBV4-3
CASSLYGAGEQYF	TGTGCCAGCAGCCTCTACGGCGCGGGCGAGCAGTACTTC	NA	NA	TRBJ2-7	TRBV14
CASSRSLWDTQYF	TGTGCCAGCAGCCGGAGCCTCTGGGATACGCAGTATTTT	NA	NA	TRBJ2-3	TRBV11-3
CASRLGGGWGTDTQYF	TGTGCCAGCAGGCTAGGAGGGGGGTGGGGCACAGATACGCAGTATTTT	NA	NA	TRBJ2-3	TRBV7-8
CASSLGEGRWTEAFF	TGTGCCAGCAGCTTGGGAGAGGGGCGGTGGACTGAAGCTTTCTTT	once	NA	TRBJ1-1	TRBV5-8
CASSLAGRSYEQYF	TGCGCCAGCAGCTTGGCTGGACGGTCCTACGAGCAGTACTTC	once	NA	TRBJ2-7	TRBV5-1
CASSPNRGLREQFF	TGTGCCAGCAGCCCAAATAGGGGCCTAAGGGAGCAGTTCTTC	NA	NA	TRBJ2-1	TRBV9
CAVQGDYGYTF	TGTGCCGTACAGGGGGACTATGGCTACACCTTC	NA	TRBD1	TRBJ1-2	TRBV10-3
CASSQTGNTQYF	TGCGCCAGCAGCCAAACGGGGAATACGCAGTATTTT	NA	NA	TRBJ2-3	TRBV4-1
CAWSFRTSASTF	TGTGCCTGGAGTTTCAGGACATCCGCGAGCACCTTC	NA	NA	TRBJ1-2	TRBV30
CASSPGPRYNEQFF	TGTGCCAGCAGCCCCGGACCGCGGTACAATGAGCAGTTCTTC	NA	NA	TRBJ2-1	TRBV7-2
CASTRIGTQHF	TGTGCCAGCACCCGAATAGGGACCCAGCATTTT	few	NA	TRBJ1-5	TRBV7-3
CASSVHNTGELFF	TGTGCCAGCAGCGTTCACAACACCGGGGAGCTGTTTTTT	NA	NA	TRBJ2-2	TRBV9
CASSLLPGLAGGARGANVLTF	TGTGCCAGCAGCTTATTACCCGGACTAGCGGGCGGAGCGCGCGGGGCCAACGTCCTGACTTTC	NA	TRBD2	TRBJ2-6	TRBV7-3
CASSVGLPPNNEQFF	TGTGCCAGCAGCGTGGGACTACCTCCGAACAATGAGCAGTTCTTC	few	TRBD2	TRBJ2-1	TRBV7-2